These 8 T cell receptor beta chains originate from one sample sequenced in a study of blood T cell repertoires in COVID-19. The table came from immunoSEQ multiplex PCR; TCRdb's copy has only in-frame clones and leaves some out. The table includes hundreds of thousands of clones, around 88% detected once. Sequencing used peripheral blood. The receptors originated from a woman in her twenties or thirties with acute or convalescent COVID-19.

The rearrangement uses TRBV5-1 and TRBJ1-5; 12 nucleotides align to TRBD1. Germline loops: CDR1 SGHRS, CDR2 YFSETQ. V dropped 7 bases and J dropped 5; count of bases not matched to a gene: 16. This CDR3 is built from 18 residues. The CDR3 DNA reads TGCGCCAGCCCAAGGGCGGGACAGGGGGCGCATTGGGATCAGCCCCAGCATTTT. Translation: CASPRAGQGAHWDQPQHF.

The chain couples TRBV5-1 to TRBJ1-6, with 8 bases matching TRBD1. CDR1 and CDR2 (germline): SGHRS, YFSETQ. This CDR3 is 15 amino acids long. The J segment lost 8 bases and the V segment lost 2 bases, leaving 6 bases of the junction unmatched. CDR3 sequence reads: CASSFSGQDDSPLHF. The CDR3 region has the DNA TGCGCCAGCAGCTTTTCGGGACAGGACGATTCACCCCTCCACTTT.

The V call is TRBV24-1, the J call TRBJ2-6; maybe TRBD1 (5 bases). The CDR3 consists of 18 residues. The germline V gene encodes CDR1 KGHDR and CDR2 SFDVKD. V gave up 0 bases and J gave up 2 bases, with 13 bases separating them. CDR3: CATSDLPRDVTGANVLTF. The CDR3 DNA follows: TGTGCCACCAGTGATTTGCCCAGGGATGTCACTGGGGCCAACGTCCTGACTTTC.

This chain joins TRBV27 and TRBJ1-6; no clear D. The length of the CDR3 is 13 residues. V dropped 2 bases and J dropped 8 bases, with 7 bases sitting between them. Germline CDR1 MNHEY, CDR2 SMNVEV (reference sequence). CDR3 in amino acids: CASSLKADSPLHF. The DNA of the CDR3 is TGTGCCAGCAGTTTAAAAGCGGATTCACCCCTCCACTTT.

J is TRBJ1-6 and V is TRBV11-2, with D hard to call. Per germline, CDR1 SGHAT and CDR2 FQNNGV. CDR3 length equals 16 residues. V gave up 3 bases and J gave up 0 bases, with 9 bases separating them. The DNA for the CDR3 is TGTGCCAGCAGCTTTGTGGTGAGCTCCTATAATTCACCCCTCCACTTT. Translating it yields CASSFVVSSYNSPLHF.

J is TRBJ2-7 and V is TRBV7-9, with 8 bases fitting TRBD1. Losses at the gene ends were 6 bases for V and 5 bases for J; bases not matched to a gene: 6. Germline assignment: CDR1 SEHNR and CDR2 FQNEAQ (reference sequence). The CDR3 is 13 residues long. The CDR3 reads CASSLDREHEQYF. The DNA of the CDR3 is TGTGCCAGCAGTTTGGACAGGGAGCACGAGCAGTACTTC.

The chain carries TRBV5-1 and TRBJ1-2, with D hard to call. This CDR3 is 15 amino acids long. The V and J ends lost 0 bases and 7 bases respectively, with 16 bases between them. CDR1 is SGHRS and CDR2 is YFSETQ in the germline V gene. The CDR3 sequence: CASSLDGNPTGGYTF. The DNA of the CDR3 is TGCGCCAGCAGCTTGGACGGCAACCCCACGGGTGGCTACACCTTC.

The J gene is TRBJ1-2, the V gene TRBV18; D possibly corresponds to TRBD1 (6 bases). CDR1 is KGHSH and CDR2 is LQKENI in the germline V gene. The germline V and J ends were trimmed by 5 bases and 4 bases, with 17 bases remaining between them. CDR3 length: 15 residues. The CDR3 sequence: CASSDKMDSVYGYTF. CDR3 coding DNA: TGTGCCAGCTCAGACAAGATGGACAGTGTCTATGGCTACACCTTC.